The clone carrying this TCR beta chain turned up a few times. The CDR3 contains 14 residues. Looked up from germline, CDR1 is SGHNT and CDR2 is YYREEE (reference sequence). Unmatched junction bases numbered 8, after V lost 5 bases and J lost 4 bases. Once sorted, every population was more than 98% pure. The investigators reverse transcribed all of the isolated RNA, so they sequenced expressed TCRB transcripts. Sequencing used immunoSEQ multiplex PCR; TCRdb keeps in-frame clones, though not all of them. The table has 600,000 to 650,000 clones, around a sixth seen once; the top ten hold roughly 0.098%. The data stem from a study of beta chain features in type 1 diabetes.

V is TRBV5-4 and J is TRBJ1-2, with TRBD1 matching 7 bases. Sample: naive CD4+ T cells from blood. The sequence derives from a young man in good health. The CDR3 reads CASRSTGSGYGYTF. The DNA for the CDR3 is TGTGCCAGCAGATCGACAGGGAGTGGCTATGGCTACACCTTC.